A selection of T cell receptor beta chains follows, all from one sample in a study of T-cell reconstitution after alpha-beta-depleted transplantation in children. Each CDR3 protein gets one entry after TCRdb re-called the PCR reads with MiXCR. Of approximately 800,000 distinct CDR3 sequences listed, roughly 16% are singletons. Here the sequenced sample was PBMCs, mostly from graft donor cells, taken 360 days after TCRalphabeta/CD19-depleted stem cell transplant. Receptor source: a male patient younger than 18 who had a stem cell transplant for acute lymphoblastic leukemia, so the T cells may come from the graft donor. CDR3s include the opening cysteine and the closing phenylalanine or tryptophan. D genes are given only for firm matches. Where a row states a size, it is once, few, many or the class of an expanded clone; other rows omit it.

-,TRBV15,-,TRBJ2-3,TGTGCCACCAGCAGAGATCACAGGGAGCATACGCAGTATTTT,CATSRDHREHTQYF
-,TRBV19,-,TRBJ2-7,TGTGCCAGTAGTATTGGACGGAACTACGAGCAGTACTTC,CASSIGRNYEQYF
-,TRBV5-1,TRBD2,TRBJ2-7,TGCGCCAGCAGCGGGGCGGGAGACACCTACGAGCAGTACTTC,CASSGAGDTYEQYF
few,TRBV11-1,TRBD2,TRBJ2-1,TGTGCCAGCAGCTTATGGGCTAGCGGGAGTCCGACCTACAATGAGCAGTTCTTC,CASSLWASGSPTYNEQFF
few,TRBV20-1,-,TRBJ2-5,TGCAGTGCTACACAGAGGGGAGAGACCCAGTACTTC,CSATQRGETQYF
-,TRBV5-1,TRBD1,TRBJ1-2,TGCGCCAGCAGCTTGATCCAGGGGGCGGACTATGGCTACACCTTC,CASSLIQGADYGYTF
-,TRBV5-1,-,TRBJ1-4,TGCGCCAGCAGCCGGGGGATGGCACCGGCTAATGAAAAACTGTTTTTT,CASSRGMAPANEKLFF
few,TRBV5-1,-,TRBJ2-2,TGCGCCAGCAGCGGACTAAGGGGAACCGGGGAGCTGTTTTTT,CASSGLRGTGELFF
many,TRBV4-1,-,TRBJ2-2,TGCGCCAGCAGCCTACTGGGGCCGGACACCGGGGAGCTGTTTTTT,CASSLLGPDTGELFF
many,TRBV7-2,-,TRBJ1-2,TGTGCCAGCAGCTTATTGGGCGGGAGGGATGGCTACACCTTC,CASSLLGGRDGYTF
few,TRBV20-1,TRBD2,TRBJ2-7,TGCAGTGCTAGAGATTGGGGGACTAGCGGGAGTTACGAGCAGTACTTC,CSARDWGTSGSYEQYF
-,TRBV29-1,-,TRBJ1-2,TGCAGCGTTATAAGTCCCGGGACTAACATCTATGGCTACACCTTC,CSVISPGTNIYGYTF
-,TRBV6-1,-,TRBJ2-7,TGTGCCAGCAGGGGATCGCGAGAGCTAGGGGATTCCTGGGCCCCCTTCTTCTACGAGCAGTACTTC,CASRGSRELGDSWAPFFYEQYF
-,TRBV29-1,TRBD1,TRBJ2-7,TGCAGCGTCGCCCGGACAGGGCGGGCTACCTACGAGCAGTACTTC,CSVARTGRATYEQYF
few,TRBV5-1,-,TRBJ2-1,TGCGCCAGCAGTGGAGTAGCGAAGGCCGATGAGCAGTTCTTC,CASSGVAKADEQFF
few,TRBV7-8,TRBD1,TRBJ1-1,TGTGCCAGCAGCTTAGCTTCGACAGGGCGGAACACTGAAGCTTTCTTT,CASSLASTGRNTEAFF
few,TRBV6-5,TRBD1,TRBJ1-2,TGTGCCAGCAGTTCCCATCAAAACGCAGGGGGCTGGGGCGGCTACACCTTC,CASSSHQNAGGWGGYTF
few,TRBV18,-,TRBJ2-6,TGTGCCAGCTCCCCACGGGCAGGGGAACCTTCTGGGGCCAACGTCCTGACTTTC,CASSPRAGEPSGANVLTF
few,TRBV7-9,-,TRBJ2-3,TGTGCCAGCAGCTCCCGGGGGAGGTTTAACACAGATACGCAGTATTTT,CASSSRGRFNTDTQYF
few,TRBV5-1,TRBD1,TRBJ2-1,TGCGCCAGCAGCTTGGAAGAGGCAGGGGGCGATGAGCAGTTCTTC,CASSLEEAGGDEQFF
many,TRBV20-1,-,TRBJ2-3,TGCAGTGCTGCCCCCCCGTGGGAGACGGGTACGCAGTATTTT,CSAAPPWETGTQYF
few,TRBV29-1,-,TRBJ1-1,TGCAGCGTTCAGGCCCTAATGAACACTGAAGCTTTCTTT,CSVQALMNTEAFF
many,TRBV7-8,-,TRBJ2-3,TGTGCCAGCAGCTTAGCGAGGGTAGTCACAGATACGCAGTATTTT,CASSLARVVTDTQYF
few,TRBV20-1,-,TRBJ1-5,TGCAGTGCTAGAGTGGCCCTTGATCAGCCCCAGCATTTT,CSARVALDQPQHF
few,TRBV12-3/TRBV12-4,-,TRBJ2-7,TGTGCCAGCAGTTTAGGGGTCCTCGAGCAGTACTTC,CASSLGVLEQYF
-,TRBV4-1,TRBD2,TRBJ2-3,TGCGCCAGCAGCCCTCGGGGAGGGCCCACAGATACGCAGTATTTT,CASSPRGGPTDTQYF
-,TRBV11-2,-,TRBJ2-3,TGTGCCAGCAGCTTAGATGGCGGGACTAGCACAGATACGCAGTATTTT,CASSLDGGTSTDTQYF
many,TRBV12-3/TRBV12-4,TRBD2,TRBJ2-3,TGTGCCAGCAGTTTAAGGGGAGGGACAGATACGCAGTATTTT,CASSLRGGTDTQYF
-,TRBV7-9,-,TRBJ2-3,TGTGCCAGCAGCTGGGGCCAGGAGAGCCCCGCAGATACGCAGTATTTT,CASSWGQESPADTQYF
few,TRBV7-9,-,TRBJ2-7,TGTGCCAGCAGCCCCCCCGCAGGGCCGGGTGAGCAGTACTTC,CASSPPAGPGEQYF
-,TRBV9,TRBD1,TRBJ2-7,TGTGCCAGCAGCGCAGGGACAGGACTCTCCTACGAGCAGTACTTC,CASSAGTGLSYEQYF
-,TRBV10-3,TRBD2,TRBJ2-7,TGTGCCGCGGGGGCGGGAGGGCCTTACGAGCAGTACTTC,CAAGAGGPYEQYF
-,TRBV18,TRBD2,TRBJ2-1,TGTGCCAGCTTATCGCTAGCGGGAGGGCGGAATGAGCAGTTCTTC,CASLSLAGGRNEQFF
few,TRBV7-8,-,TRBJ2-7,TGTGCCAGCAGCTTAACCCCGTCGGGGATCTCCTACGAGCAGTACTTC,CASSLTPSGISYEQYF
-,TRBV2,TRBD2,TRBJ2-4,TGTGCCGGCCTACCTATAGCGGGAGTAGCCAAAAACATTCAGTACTTC,CAGLPIAGVAKNIQYF
-,TRBV29-1,-,TRBJ1-1,TGCAGCTCGACGGGGGGGGTGGACACTGAAGCTTTCTTT,CSSTGGVDTEAFF
-,TRBV10-2,TRBD1,TRBJ2-7,TGCGCCGGATCTGGGACAGGGAGTGTCCACGAGCAGTACTTC,CAGSGTGSVHEQYF
few,TRBV11-2,-,TRBJ1-1,TGTGCCAGCAGCAGAGGATGGGGGACTGAAGCTTTCTTT,CASSRGWGTEAFF
-,TRBV28,-,TRBJ2-7,TGTGCCAGCCGATCCGGGAGCGGCCTCTACGAGCAGTACTTC,CASRSGSGLYEQYF
few,TRBV11-2,-,TRBJ2-7,TGTGCCACCACTACCCCACTGGACTACGAGCAGTACTTC,CATTTPLDYEQYF
many,TRBV7-9,-,TRBJ2-1,TGTGCCAGCAGCCGGTGGACTATGTATGATGAGCAGTTCTTC,CASSRWTMYDEQFF
few,TRBV5-1,-,TRBJ2-3,TGCGCCAGCAGCCGAAACCCTTCCACGGATACGCAGTATTTT,CASSRNPSTDTQYF
few,TRBV27,TRBD2,TRBJ2-1,TGTGCCAGCACTAATAGCGGGACTTACAATGAGCAGTTCTTC,CASTNSGTYNEQFF
few,TRBV21-1,-,TRBJ2-2,TGTGCCAGCAGCAATTCTCCTAGAGACCCGGGCACCGGGGAGCTGTTTTTT,CASSNSPRDPGTGELFF
few,TRBV20-1,-,TRBJ2-5,TGCAGTGCTAGCCCTCTAGTGAGACAAGAGACCCAGTACTTC,CSASPLVRQETQYF
-,TRBV7-9,-,TRBJ2-4,TGTGCCAGCAGCTCTCGAGAGGTCTTTGGGAAAAACATTCAGTACTTC,CASSSREVFGKNIQYF
-,TRBV12-3/TRBV12-4,TRBD1,TRBJ2-3,TGTGCCAGCAGTTTTCGCACAGGGGTCGATACGCAGTATTTT,CASSFRTGVDTQYF
-,TRBV7-8,TRBD2,TRBJ2-7,TGTGCCAGCAGCTCTCAGCGGGAGGCCTCCTACGAGCAGTACTTC,CASSSQREASYEQYF
few,TRBV29-1,TRBD1,TRBJ2-5,TGCAGCGTTGAAAAGGACAGGGTGACGCAAGAGACCCAGTACTTC,CSVEKDRVTQETQYF
-,TRBV3-1,-,TRBJ2-5,TGTGCCAGCAGCCGTTGGGAGCGAGCAGAGACCCAGTACTTC,CASSRWERAETQYF
-,TRBV29-1,-,TRBJ2-5,TGCAGCGTTGCCGGGTCGCAAGGGGAGACCCAGTACTTC,CSVAGSQGETQYF
-,TRBV11-2,-,TRBJ2-1,TGTGCCAGCAGCGTTAGGGCTGAGCAGTTCTTC,CASSVRAEQFF
-,TRBV6-1,TRBD2,TRBJ2-5,TGTGCCAGCAGTGGACAGGATTTAGCGGGAGGGGAAGAGACCCAGTACTTC,CASSGQDLAGGEETQYF
few,TRBV5-1,TRBD2,TRBJ2-1,TGCGCCAGCAGCTTGCAACTAGCGGGAACAAATGAGCAGTTCTTC,CASSLQLAGTNEQFF
-,TRBV7-9,-,TRBJ2-1,TGTGCCAGCAGCTTAGGAGTAGGGTCCCCGTACAATGAGCAGTTCTTC,CASSLGVGSPYNEQFF